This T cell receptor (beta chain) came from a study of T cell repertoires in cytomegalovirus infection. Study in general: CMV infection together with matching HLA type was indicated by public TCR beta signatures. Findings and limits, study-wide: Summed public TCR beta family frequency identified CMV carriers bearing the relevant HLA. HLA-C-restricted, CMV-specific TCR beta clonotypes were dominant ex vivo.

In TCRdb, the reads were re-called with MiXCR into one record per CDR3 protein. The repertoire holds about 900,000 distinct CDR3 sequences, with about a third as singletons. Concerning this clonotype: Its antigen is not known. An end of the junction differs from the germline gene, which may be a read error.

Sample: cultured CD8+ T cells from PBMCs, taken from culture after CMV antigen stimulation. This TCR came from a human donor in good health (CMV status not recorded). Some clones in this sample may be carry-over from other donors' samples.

DNA of the CDR3: TGTGCCAGCGGTGACAGGGAAGAGGAGAAACTGTTTTTT. It is translated as CASGDREEEKLFF. This sequence joins TRBV6-1 and TRBJ1-4, with 7 bases lining up with TRBD1. Per germline, CDR1 MNHNS and CDR2 SASEGT. This CDR3 contains 13 residues.